A single sample is the source of the 19 T cell receptor beta chains below, sequenced in a study of blood T cell repertoires in COVID-19. The repertoire was sequenced with immunoSEQ multiplex PCR; TCRdb's copy has only in-frame clones and lacks some. The table lists 200,000 to 250,000 clones, around nine tenths of them singletons. Material: peripheral blood. Source of these receptors: a man in his sixties with acute or convalescent COVID-19.

The V call is TRBV18, the J call TRBJ2-5; D is unclear. CDR3 size: 14 residues. From germline, CDR1 is KGHSH and CDR2 LQKENI. The germline V and J ends were trimmed by 0 bases and 5 bases, with 10 bases remaining between them. The CDR3: CASSPPSSSETQYF. The CDR3 DNA follows: TGTGCCAGCTCACCACCGTCGTCGTCGGAGACCCAGTACTTC. The variable domain in full, completed from reference TRBV18 and TRBJ2-5, reads NAGVMQNPRHLVRRRGQEARLRCSPMKGHSHVYWYRQLPEEGLKFMVYLQKENIIDESGMPKERFSAEFPKEGPSILRIQQVVRGDSAAYFCASSPPSSSETQYFGPGTRLLVL.

This clone came up once. The rearrangement joins TRBV10-3 to TRBJ1-1; D possibly corresponds to TRBD1 (6 bases). Trimming took 6 bases from V and 0 from J, leaving 14 bases between them. The CDR3 is 15 amino acids. Germline CDR1 ENHRY, CDR2 SYGVKD. The CDR3: CAISPGAGVNTEAFF. The DNA of the CDR3 is TGTGCCATCAGCCCAGGGGCGGGGGTGAACACTGAAGCTTTCTTT.

This sequence joins TRBV5-1 and TRBJ2-7; 14 bases fit TRBD2. Germline V gene data show CDR1 as SGHRS and CDR2 as YFSETQ. The CDR3 extends over 15 amino acids. Losses at the gene ends were 4 bases for V and 3 bases for J; bases not matched to a gene: 3. The CDR3, as DNA: TGCGCCAGCAGCCCCGGGACTAGCGGGGGCTACGAGCAGTACTTC. This translates into CASSPGTSGGYEQYF.

The CDR3 DNA follows: TGTGCCAGCAGTTTATACGGGACTTCCAACTCCTACGAGCAGTACTTC. It is translated as CASSLYGTSNSYEQYF. The chain joins TRBV27 to TRBJ2-7; D is perhaps TRBD2 (6 bases). The germline CDR1 and CDR2 sequences are MNHEY and SMNVEV (reference sequence). V was trimmed by 1 base and J by 0 bases, leaving 13 bases between them. The CDR3 consists of 16 residues.

The rearrangement joins TRBV6-5 to TRBJ2-7, with a weak D call TRBD1 (6 bases). The CDR3 is 11 amino acids. V was shortened by 8 bases and J by 5 bases, with 10 bases between the two germline ends. Germline V CDR1 and CDR2: MNHEY, SVGAGI. CDR3 nucleotides: TGTGCCAGCTGGGGGCAGCACGAGCAGTACTTC. It encodes CASWGQHEQYF.

The chain has TRBV27 and TRBJ1-1; D perhaps matches TRBD1 (6 bases). The CDR3 loop spans 15 amino acids. Trimming removed 5 bases at V and 4 bases at J, with 17 bases between. Germline values: CDR1 MNHEY, CDR2 SMNVEV (reference sequence). The CDR3 sequence is CASSARQAGGTEAFF. Written as DNA, the CDR3 is TGTGCCAGCAGTGCCCGACAGGCGGGGGGCACTGAAGCTTTCTTT.

The chain couples TRBV3-1 (or the pseudogene TRBV3-2) to TRBJ2-1, with D tentatively TRBD2 (5 bases). The germline V gene encodes CDR1 LGHDT and CDR2 YNNKEL (reference sequence). CDR3 size: 11 residues. Trimming stripped 7 bases from V and 7 bases from J, with 8 bases between. In DNA form, the CDR3 reads TGTGCCAGCACTCTAGCTAATGAGCAGTTCTTC. It codes for CASTLANEQFF.

The chain has TRBV6-5 and TRBJ1-5; D perhaps matches TRBD1 (5 bases). The CDR3 spans 13 residues. The germline V and J ends were trimmed by 8 bases and 8 bases, with 16 bases remaining between them. CDR1 is MNHEY and CDR2 is SVGAGI in the germline V gene. The CDR3: CASSGGGGEPQHF. For the CDR3, the DNA is TGTGCCAGCTCCGGCGGGGGTGGAGAGCCCCAGCATTTT.

In this sample, this clone turned up once. The chain carries TRBV28 and TRBJ1-3, with 9 bases lining up with TRBD1. Germline CDR1 is MDHEN and CDR2 is SYDVKM. J was trimmed by 0 bases and V by 5 bases; bases with no gene match: 11. The CDR3 loop spans 18 amino acids. CDR3 sequence reads: CASSTHNPDRGSGNTIYF. As DNA, the CDR3 is TGTGCCAGCAGTACCCACAACCCGGACAGGGGCTCTGGAAACACCATATATTTT.

The rearrangement links TRBV10-3 to TRBJ2-5; 8 nucleotides line up with TRBD1. This CDR3 has 19 residues. Germline V CDR1 and CDR2: ENHRY, SYGVKD. The J segment lost 5 bases and the V segment lost 4 bases, leaving 21 bases of the junction unmatched. CDR3 nucleotides: TGTGCCATCAGTGGACAGGGGCGGACCGGGCATGGGGACTGGGAGACCCAGTACTTC. This translates into CAISGQGRTGHGDWETQYF.

This chain connects TRBV14 to TRBJ1-4; 8 positions agree with TRBD1. The trim removed 4 bases at V and 7 bases at J, leaving 14 bases unmatched. CDR1 and CDR2 (germline): SGHDN, FVKESK. The CDR3 is made up of 17 amino acids. This CDR3 is CASSPLALGTGREKLFF. CDR3 DNA sequence: TGTGCCAGCAGCCCTTTAGCCCTAGGGACAGGACGTGAAAAACTGTTTTTT.

The chain combines TRBV18 with TRBJ2-1; 10 positions agree with TRBD1. Germline CDR1 is KGHSH and CDR2 is LQKENI. CDR3 length: 14 amino acids. Trimming cost V 2 bases and J 8 bases; bases outside gene matches: 3. Here the CDR3 DNA reads TGTGCCAGCTCACCATGGGACAGGGGCCATGAGCAGTTCTTC. Protein sequence: CASSPWDRGHEQFF.

V gene TRBV15 combines with J gene TRBJ1-2, with D possibly TRBD1 on 6 matching bases. The V and J ends lost 1 base and 6 bases respectively, with 9 bases between them. The germline V gene has CDR1 LNHNV and CDR2 YYDKDF (reference sequence). The CDR3 contains 13 residues. In nucleotides, the CDR3 is TGTGCCACCAGCAGAGGGCCAGGGGATGGCTACACCTTC. Its protein product is CATSRGPGDGYTF.

This chain joins TRBV6-5 and TRBJ1-3; D not resolved. Trimming took off 7 bases at V and 0 bases at J, with 10 bases between the two ends. From germline, CDR1 is MNHEY and CDR2 SVGAGI. CDR3 length: 14 residues. The CDR3 region has the DNA TGTGCCAGCAAACAGAAAAGCTCTGGAAACACCATATATTTT. Translated, it gives CASKQKSSGNTIYF.

The gene calls are TRBV6-5 and TRBJ1-1, with TRBD1 as a possible D gene (6 bases). V shed 6 bases and J shed 5 bases, with 13 bases lying between them. Per the germline V gene, CDR1 is MNHEY and CDR2 is SVGAGI. This CDR3 comprises 13 residues. The CDR3 loop reads CASRQQGRTEAFF. For the CDR3, the DNA is TGTGCCAGCAGGCAACAGGGTAGGACTGAAGCTTTCTTT.

This chain joins TRBV28 and TRBJ1-1; D call uncertain. CDR1 is MDHEN, CDR2 SYDVKM, per germline. This CDR3 has 14 residues. V lost 5 bases and J 1 base, leaving 11 bases between the germline ends. CDR3 DNA sequence: TGTGCCAGCAGTCCCCCCATCCAGAACACTGAAGCTTTCTTT. Its protein product is CASSPPIQNTEAFF.

This clone was seen only a few times. The chain employs TRBV2 and TRBJ1-6, with 7 bases identical to TRBD1. Germline-derived CDR1 and CDR2 are SNHLY and FYNNEI. The ends lost 8 bases at V and 0 bases at J; junction bases unmatched: 1. The CDR3 has 14 amino acids. The CDR3 reads CASWDSSYNSPLHF. Written as DNA, the CDR3 is TGTGCCAGCTGGGACAGCTCCTATAATTCACCCCTCCACTTT. Together with reference TRBV2 and TRBJ1-6, the CDR3 gives the full variable domain: EPEVTQTPSHQVTQMGQEVILRCVPISNHLYFYWYRQILGQKVEFLVSFYNNEISEKSEIFDDQFSVERPDGSNFTLKIRSTKLEDSAMYFCASWDSSYNSPLHFGNGTRLTVT.

A single count supports this clone. This chain links TRBV5-5 with TRBJ2-5; tentatively, D is TRBD1 (6 bases). The CDR3 spans 13 residues. CDR1 is SGHKS, CDR2 YYEKEE, per germline (reference sequence). V was pared by 4 bases and J by 5 bases, with 12 bases between. DNA of the CDR3: TGTGCCAGCAGCCCACAGGGTTGGGAGACCCAGTACTTC. Its protein is CASSPQGWETQYF.

The chain employs TRBV29-1 and TRBJ2-5; D perhaps matches TRBD2 (6 bases). With 5 bases removed from V and 1 base from J, the gap between germline ends came to 14 bases. The CDR3 runs 14 residues. Germline V lookup: CDR1 SQVTM, CDR2 ANQGSEA. CDR3 residues: CSVLGGRRQETQYF. As DNA, the CDR3 is TGCAGCGTTTTGGGGGGAAGGCGCCAAGAGACCCAGTACTTC.